This TCR beta chain is drawn from a study of beta chain features in type 1 diabetes. Every isolated RNA sample was fully reverse transcribed, so sequencing captured expressed TCRB transcripts. Approximately 3.7 million reads per sample on average were obtained from naive, central memory and regulatory T cell samples. Using immunoSEQ multiplex PCR, the repertoire was profiled, and TCRdb retains in-frame clones only, with some absent. Of hundreds of thousands of clones in the sample, 68% were seen once. CDR1 and CDR2 from the germline V gene are GTSNPN and SVGIG (reference sequence). This CDR3 contains 16 residues. V was pared by 5 bases and J by 2 bases, with 8 bases of the junction left unmatched. Sorting that relied on CD45RO/CCR7/CD25/CD127/CD95/CD27 yielded CD4+ naive, central memory, regulatory and stem cell-like memory cells.

J is TRBJ2-1 and V is TRBV30; TRBD2 aligns across 11 bases. The sequencing sample was made of naive CD4+ T cells from blood. The sequence was obtained from a man aged 30 to 39 in good health. In DNA form, the CDR3 reads TGTGCCTGGTCCTCCCTTAGCGGGGGGGCCTACAATGAGCAGTTCTTC. This translates into CAWSSLSGGAYNEQFF.